This is a list of T cell receptor beta chains from one sample in a study of blood T cell repertoires in COVID-19. Profiling relied on immunoSEQ multiplex PCR, and the TCRdb table lists in-frame clones only, not all of them. This table has roughly 180,000 clones, about 88% appearing once. Sequencing used peripheral blood. These receptors came from a man between 18 and 29 years old with acute or convalescent COVID-19. CDR3s include the opening cysteine and the closing phenylalanine or tryptophan. A D gene is named only where the DNA matches it firmly. Rows give clone size only sometimes, using once, few, many, or a class for an expanded clone.

d_gene	v_gene	j_gene	abundance	CDR3aa	CDR3nt
TRBD2	TRBV30	TRBJ2-2	NA	CAWRGLAGRWAGELFF	TGTGCCTGGAGAGGGCTAGCGGGGAGGTGGGCCGGGGAGCTGTTTTTT
NA	TRBV10-2	TRBJ2-1	once	CASQLDGNYLQFF	TGCGCCAGCCAACTGGACGGGAACTATCTGCAGTTCTTC
TRBD1	TRBV6-6	TRBJ1-1	NA	CASSVPGQTEAFF	TGTGCCAGCAGCGTCCCGGGACAGACTGAAGCTTTCTTT
TRBD2	TRBV2	TRBJ2-2	NA	CASGYSGGALGELFF	TGTGCCAGCGGATATAGCGGGGGGGCACTCGGGGAGCTGTTTTTT
NA	TRBV30	TRBJ1-2	NA	CAWSRYRAGYTF	TGTGCCTGGAGCAGATACAGGGCTGGCTACACCTTC
TRBD1	TRBV30	TRBJ1-2	NA	CAWSAGQGWNYGYTF	TGTGCCTGGAGTGCAGGACAGGGGTGGAACTATGGCTACACCTTC
TRBD2	TRBV6-5	TRBJ2-1	once	CASSYGTSGGENEQFF	TGTGCCAGCAGTTATGGGACTAGCGGGGGGGAAAATGAGCAGTTCTTC
NA	TRBV18	TRBJ2-3	NA	CASSPRASTDTQYF	TGTGCCAGCTCACCACGGGCTAGCACAGATACGCAGTATTTT
TRBD1	TRBV19	TRBJ2-3	NA	CASSRIPGQGSDTQYF	TGTGCCAGTAGTAGAATTCCGGGACAGGGGTCAGATACGCAGTATTTT
TRBD1	TRBV25-1	TRBJ2-7	NA	CASSEPGTGYEQYF	TGTGCCAGCAGTGAACCCGGGACAGGGTACGAGCAGTACTTC
TRBD2	TRBV5-6	TRBJ2-1	NA	CASSSILLAGGYNEQFF	TGTGCCAGCAGCTCAATCTTGCTCGCGGGGGGTTACAATGAGCAGTTCTTC
TRBD1	TRBV5-1	TRBJ1-1	NA	CASTHGGTGGQLTEAFF	TGCGCCAGCACCCACGGGGGAACAGGGGGCCAGTTAACTGAAGCTTTCTTT
TRBD1	TRBV18	TRBJ1-5	NA	CASSPGQANQPQHF	TGTGCCAGCTCACCGGGACAGGCTAATCAGCCCCAGCATTTT
TRBD2	TRBV7-7	TRBJ2-2	NA	CASSLGPVGGDTGELFF	TGTGCCAGCAGCTTAGGTCCCGTTGGGGGGGACACCGGGGAGCTGTTTTTT
NA	TRBV19	TRBJ1-2	once	CASSQAGYGYTF	TGTGCCAGTAGCCAGGCTGGCTATGGCTACACCTTC
NA	TRBV5-4	TRBJ1-4	once	CASSPGQQTGRVKKLFF	TGTGCCAGCAGCCCGGGTCAACAGACCGGGAGGGTTAAAAAACTGTTTTTT
NA	TRBV9	TRBJ2-4	NA	CASSVGTGGNIQYF	TGTGCCAGCAGCGTAGGGACAGGAGGGAACATTCAGTACTTC
NA	TRBV6-5	TRBJ1-2	NA	CASSILSYGYTF	TGTGCCAGCAGTATACTCTCCTATGGCTACACCTTC
NA	TRBV10-1	TRBJ2-3	NA	CASSPGKSQGSRDTQYF	TGCGCCAGCAGTCCAGGAAAGAGCCAGGGATCACGAGATACGCAGTATTTT
NA	TRBV7-3	TRBJ1-3	NA	CASSLGGTSGNTIYF	TGTGCCAGCAGCTTAGGGGGGACCTCTGGAAACACCATATATTTT
TRBD2	TRBV15	TRBJ2-7	NA	CATSRDWPGTTYEQYF	TGTGCCACCAGCAGAGATTGGCCAGGGACTACCTACGAGCAGTACTTC
TRBD1	TRBV5-1	TRBJ2-7	NA	CASSPIPGQGSEQYF	TGCGCCAGCAGCCCAATACCGGGACAGGGTTCCGAGCAGTACTTC
NA	TRBV11-2	TRBJ2-3	NA	CASSELGDTQYF	TGTGCCAGCAGTGAGCTCGGAGATACGCAGTATTTT
NA	TRBV7-9	TRBJ2-4	NA	CASEEDKNIQYF	TGTGCCAGCGAGGAGGACAAAAACATTCAGTACTTC
NA	TRBV11-2	TRBJ1-4	NA	CASSLVGAVEKLFF	TGTGCCAGCAGCTTAGTAGGGGCAGTAGAAAAACTGTTTTTT
TRBD1	TRBV6-5	TRBJ1-2	NA	CASSYLGQQHYGYTF	TGTGCCAGCAGTTACCTGGGACAGCAACACTATGGCTACACCTTC
TRBD1	TRBV6-1	TRBJ1-1	NA	CASSEWTGVTEAFF	TGTGCCAGCAGTGAGTGGACAGGGGTCACTGAAGCTTTCTTT
TRBD1	TRBV9	TRBJ1-1	NA	CASSVGQGSTEAFF	TGTGCCAGCAGCGTGGGACAGGGGAGCACTGAAGCTTTCTTT
NA	TRBV9	TRBJ2-7	NA	CASSASTSHVYEQYF	TGTGCCAGCAGCGCCTCGACTAGTCACGTATACGAGCAGTACTTC
NA	TRBV3-1/TRBV3-2	TRBJ1-3	NA	CASSQGYLTGGNTIYF	TGTGCCAGCAGCCAAGGATATTTGACCGGGGGAAACACCATATATTTT
NA	TRBV5-1	TRBJ2-1	NA	CASSPEVGYNEQFF	TGCGCCAGCAGCCCCGAGGTGGGCTACAATGAGCAGTTCTTC